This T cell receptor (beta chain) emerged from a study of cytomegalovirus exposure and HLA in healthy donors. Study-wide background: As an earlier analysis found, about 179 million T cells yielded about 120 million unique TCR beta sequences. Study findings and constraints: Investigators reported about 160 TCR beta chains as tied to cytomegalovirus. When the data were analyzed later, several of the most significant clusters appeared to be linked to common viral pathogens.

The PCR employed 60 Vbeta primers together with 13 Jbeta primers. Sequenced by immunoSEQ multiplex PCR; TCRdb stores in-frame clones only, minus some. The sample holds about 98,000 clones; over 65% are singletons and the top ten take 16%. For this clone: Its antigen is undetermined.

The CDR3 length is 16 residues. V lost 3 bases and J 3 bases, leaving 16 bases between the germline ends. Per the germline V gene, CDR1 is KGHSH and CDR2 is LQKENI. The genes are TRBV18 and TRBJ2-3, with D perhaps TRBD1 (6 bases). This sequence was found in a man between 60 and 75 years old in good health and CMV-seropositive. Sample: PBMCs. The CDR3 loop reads CASSPIRGLETDTQYF. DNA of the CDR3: TGTGCCAGCTCACCGATCAGGGGTCTCGAGACAGATACGCAGTATTTT.